This TCR beta chain was sequenced during a study of CD8 T cells in ankylosing spondylitis. Trimming took 5 bases from V and 4 from J, leaving 6 bases between them. Per the germline V gene, CDR1 is MNHNY and CDR2 is SVGAGI (reference sequence). The length of the CDR3 is 12 residues. TCRdb fed the 5' RACE reads into MiXCR, producing one record per CDR3 protein. Altogether 150,000 to 200,000 distinct CDR3 sequences are present, around a tenth being singletons, with the ten largest covering 29%. This clonotype was observed at least ten times. The gene calls are TRBV6-6 and TRBJ2-1; D is uncertain. The sequence derives from a male donor with ankylosing spondylitis or in good health (not recorded which). What was sequenced was blood, either unsorted or a sorted T cell fraction (not recorded which). In DNA, the CDR3 is TGTGCCAGCAGTATGGGGTACAATGAGCAGTTCTTC. Protein sequence: CASSMGYNEQFF.